This T cell receptor beta chain was retrieved from a study of sequential checkpoint blockade in melanoma. On the study more broadly: Both treatment sequences were followed by maintenance nivolumab. About 88 pretreatment tumor DNA samples were TCRβ immunosequenced. Whole-study results and caveats: Response in arm A was associated with pretreatment TIL clonality.

Method: immunoSEQ multiplex PCR; TCRdb's copy keeps in-frame clones and lacks some. The top ten hold about 10% of the sample, which has roughly 9,100 clones, around 23% seen once. This CDR3 region has 16 residues. V was cut by 3 bases and J by 8 bases, with 17 bases left in between. Germline values: CDR1 MDHEN, CDR2 SYDVKM. The treatment denotes: randomized to nivolumab then ipilimumab (arm A) or the reverse (arm B). Notes on this clone: The antigen remains undetermined.

The material sequenced was tumor tissue (inferred from file names), taken from a patient given nivolumab and ipilimumab in sequence. The origin of this receptor is a human donor with melanoma. The rearrangement joins TRBV28 to TRBJ1-6; D perhaps matches TRBD1 (5 bases). The CDR3 nucleotides read TGTGCCAGCAGTTTGAGGTCGGGTCTAGGGGATTCACCCCTCCACTTT. Its protein is CASSLRSGLGDSPLHF.